Listed here is a single T cell receptor beta chain. The repertoire was sequenced with immunoSEQ multiplex PCR; TCRdb's copy has only in-frame clones and lacks some. The sample consists of 400,000 to 450,000 clones, 90% of them appearing once. This sample stems from a study of blood T cell repertoires in COVID-19. Across the whole study: Sites in the United States, Italy and Spain provided acute and convalescent COVID-19 samples. T cells, B-cell-depleted T cells, or PBMCs provided the cDNA or gDNA that served as material.

The CDR3 contains 14 residues. CDR1 is MDHEN and CDR2 is SYDVKM in the germline V gene. Losses at the gene ends were 6 bases for V and 4 bases for J; bases not matched to a gene: 7. Participant-reported clinical history was the basis for cohort assignment. What the recovered Cohort 3 donors had was two negative PCRs, clearance, or symptom resolution. This clonotype was obtained from a young man who had recovered from COVID-19. The gene calls are TRBV28 and TRBJ2-5, with 8 bases identical to TRBD2. Sequenced sample: PBMCs or T cells enriched from blood (not recorded which). Here the CDR3 reads CASRAGTRLETQYF. Written as DNA, the CDR3 is TGTGCCAGCAGAGCCGGGACTAGACTAGAGACCCAGTACTTC.